One sample yielded the 20 T cell receptor beta chains listed below, sequenced in a study of blood T cells in healthy people across ages. Alongside a J-beta primer mix, a sample-barcoded 5' primer served in a second PCR lasting about 7 to 12 cycles. TCRdb analysed the 5' RACE reads with MiXCR anew, one entry per CDR3 protein. The sample yields hundreds of thousands of distinct CDR3 sequences, 35% to 50% seen once. Sequenced: blood. These receptors were taken from a man at least 80 years old in good health.

The rearrangement uses TRBV4-2 and TRBJ2-6, with 7 bases lining up with TRBD1. This CDR3 has 17 amino acids. V dropped 0 bases and J dropped 0; count of bases not matched to a gene: 2. Germline CDR1 is LGHNA and CDR2 is YNFKEQ. The CDR3 region is CASSQDWDSSGANVLTF. CDR3 coding DNA: TGTGCCAGCAGCCAAGATTGGGACAGCTCTGGGGCCAACGTCCTGACTTTC.

The V gene is TRBV7-9, the J gene TRBJ2-7; D unresolved. Germline V lookup: CDR1 SEHNR, CDR2 FQNEAQ (reference sequence). The CDR3 runs to 16 residues. V was cut by 5 bases and J by 3 bases, with 20 bases left in between. CDR3 nucleotides: TGTGCCAGCAGCCTAGTCGGTCCGCAAGGAAACTACGAGCAGTACTTC. This codes for CASSLVGPQGNYEQYF.

The chain couples TRBV28 to TRBJ2-1; D is ambiguous. This CDR3 contains 16 residues. The germline V and J ends were trimmed by 2 bases and 8 bases, with 19 bases remaining between them. CDR1 is MDHEN and CDR2 is SYDVKM in the germline V gene. DNA for the CDR3: TGTGCCAGCAGTTTAGCTGGTAGCCCCGAACGGGATGAGCAGTTCTTC. Its protein is CASSLAGSPERDEQFF.

The J gene is TRBJ2-7, the V gene TRBV12-3 or TRBV12-4, with a weak D call TRBD2 (6 bases). The CDR3 is 12 amino acids. With 6 bases removed from V and 5 bases from J, the gap between germline ends came to 11 bases. This CDR3 is CASSSRRDEQYF. The CDR3 DNA reads as TGTGCCAGCAGCTCTCGGAGGGACGAGCAGTACTTC.

This clonotype has ten or more counts. The chain carries TRBV7-9 and TRBJ2-6; D remains unclear. Germline CDR1 reads SEHNR; CDR2 reads FQNEAQ (reference sequence). V was shortened by 5 bases and J by 5 bases, with 10 bases between the two germline ends. This CDR3 comprises 14 residues. The CDR3 reads CASSPSNWANVLTF. CDR3 bases: TGTGCCAGCAGCCCCTCTAATTGGGCCAACGTCCTGACTTTC. Full variable domain (missing parts from reference TRBV7-9 and TRBJ2-6): DTGVSQNPRHKITKRGQNVTFRCDPISEHNRLYWYRQTLGQGPEFLTYFQNEAQLEKSRLLSDRFSAERPKGSFSTLEIQRTEQGDSAMYLCASSPSNWANVLTFGAGSRLTVL.

The chain employs TRBV5-4 and TRBJ1-5; D may be TRBD1 (5 bases). Germline-derived CDR1 and CDR2 are SGHNT and YYREEE (reference sequence). V dropped 4 bases and J dropped 0 bases, with 11 bases sitting between them. The CDR3 is 15 residues long. In nucleotides, the CDR3 is TGTGCCAGCAGCATGCAGGGCCTTAGCAATCAGCCCCAGCATTTT. Its protein is CASSMQGLSNQPQHF.

This clonotype was counted a few times. The chain combines TRBV10-3 with TRBJ2-7, with D perhaps matching TRBD1 (6 bases). The ends were cut back, 8 bases at V and 0 bases at J, with 14 bases in the middle. The CDR3 consists of 14 residues. The germline CDR1 and CDR2 sequences are ENHRY and SYGVKD. CDR3 region: CAIGQDSSSYEQYF. The CDR3 region has the DNA TGTGCCATCGGCCAGGACAGTAGCTCCTACGAGCAGTACTTC.

This clonotype has more than one count but fewer than ten. This chain joins TRBV12-3 or TRBV12-4 and TRBJ2-2; 8 bases align to TRBD1. V was clipped by 8 bases and J by 2 bases; unmatched bases: 10. CDR3 length equals 16 residues. The CDR3 nucleotides read TGTGCCAGCGGGCCTGGGACAGGCCCTAACACCGGGGAGCTGTTTTTT. Translated, it gives CASGPGTGPNTGELFF.

Ten or more counts support this clonotype. The V gene is TRBV7-2, the J gene TRBJ1-2; D perhaps matches TRBD1 (5 bases). Germline V lookup: CDR1 SGHTA, CDR2 FQGNSA. V was cut by 7 bases and J by 1 base, with 16 bases left in between. The CDR3 length is 15 residues. This CDR3 is CASNRGNLLNYGYTF. As DNA, the CDR3 is TGTGCCAGCAATCGGGGCAACCTACTTAACTATGGCTACACCTTC.

The chain links TRBV6-2 or TRBV6-3 to TRBJ2-7, with a tentative D call TRBD1 (5 bases). CDR3 length: 13 amino acids. Germline lookup yields CDR1 MNHEY and CDR2 SVGEGT. V dropped 5 bases and J dropped 2 bases, with 10 bases sitting between them. CDR3 sequence (DNA): TGTGCCAGCAGTAACGGACAAGCCTACGAGCAGTACTTC. This gives the protein CASSNGQAYEQYF.

This clonotype has a single count. The chain joins TRBV4-1 to TRBJ2-1, with TRBD2 identical over 7 bases. The V and J ends lost 4 bases and 6 bases, in that order; junction bases with no gene match: 9. CDR1 and CDR2 from the germline V gene are MGHRA and YSYEKL. The CDR3 consists of 15 residues. The CDR3 nucleotides read TGCGCCAGCAGCCCAATAGGGGAGGGACCCAATGAGCAGTTCTTC. The encoded protein is CASSPIGEGPNEQFF.

The CDR3 DNA sequence: TGTGCCAGCAGTTCCAATAGACAGGGGAACACCGGGGAGCTGTTTTTT. Amino acid sequence: CASSSNRQGNTGELFF. This chain joins TRBV6-6 and TRBJ2-2; 7 bases fit TRBD1. The trim removed 4 bases at V and 1 base at J, leaving 6 bases unmatched. In germline, CDR1 is MNHNY, CDR2 SVGAGI (reference sequence). The CDR3 covers 16 residues.

As concerns this clonotype: A much larger clone is a single base away; this may be a read error. The chain employs TRBV6-6 and TRBJ2-6; the D gene is possibly TRBD2 (5 bases). Germline CDR1 reads MNHNY; CDR2 reads SVGAGI (reference sequence). V gave up 5 bases and J gave up 0 bases, with 11 bases separating them. CDR3 length equals 16 residues. CDR3 residues: CASSKDAGSGANVLTF. CDR3 nucleotide sequence: TGTGCCAGCAGTAAGGACGCGGGCTCTGGGGCCAACGTCCTGACTTTC.

This chain joins TRBV7-2 and TRBJ1-1; the D gene is possibly TRBD1 (6 bases). Per the germline V gene, CDR1 is SGHTA and CDR2 is FQGNSA. Trimming took off 5 bases at V and 2 bases at J, with 18 bases between the two ends. The CDR3 spans 16 residues. CDR3 sequence reads: CASSPWGARENTEAFF. The DNA of the CDR3 is TGTGCCAGCAGCCCCTGGGGGGCTAGGGAAAACACTGAAGCTTTCTTT. Full variable domain (remainder filled in from reference TRBV7-2 and TRBJ1-1): GAGVSQSPSNKVTEKGKDVELRCDPISGHTALYWYRQSLGQGLEFLIYFQGNSAPDKSGLPSDRFSAERTGGSVSTLTIQRTQQEDSAVYLCASSPWGARENTEAFFGQGTRLTVV.

The V and J genes are TRBV28 and TRBJ2-5, with 8 bases identical to TRBD2. CDR1 is MDHEN, CDR2 SYDVKM, per germline. V lost 4 bases, J lost 6 bases, and 10 bases stayed unmatched. CDR3 length: 15 amino acids. The CDR3 nucleotides are TGTGCCAGCAGTTCCCCGACTAGCGAGAGCCAGACCCAGTACTTC. It is translated as CASSSPTSESQTQYF.

This clonotype was seen only a few times. The chain employs TRBV20-1 and TRBJ2-1; the D is unclear. The germline V and J ends were trimmed by 7 bases and 7 bases, with 23 bases remaining between them. CDR3 size: 15 residues. CDR1 is DFQATT and CDR2 is SNEGSKA in the germline V gene (reference sequence). The CDR3, as DNA: TGCAGTGTTAAGATGTCGGGCGGATTGGTGAATGAGCAGTTCTTC. Translated, it gives CSVKMSGGLVNEQFF.

The chain joins TRBV6-2 or TRBV6-3 to TRBJ2-5, with a possible D match to TRBD1 (5 bases). The germline gives CDR1 MNHEY, CDR2 SVGEGT. Trimming removed 4 bases from V and 5 bases from J, with 14 bases in between. This CDR3 spans 14 amino acids. The CDR3 DNA reads TGTGCCAGCAGTTCCGCTTGGGGCTGGGAGACCCAGTACTTC. Protein product: CASSSAWGWETQYF.

J is TRBJ2-1 and V is TRBV7-2; 10 nucleotides match TRBD2. From germline, CDR1 is SGHTA and CDR2 FQGNSA. CDR3 length: 15 residues. Trimming removed 4 bases from V and 5 bases from J; junction bases left unmatched: 5. The CDR3 DNA reads as TGTGCCAGCAGCTCAAGACTAGCGGGTAACAATGAGCAGTTCTTC. Its protein is CASSSRLAGNNEQFF. The full variable domain, rest sourced from reference TRBV7-2 and TRBJ2-1, is GAGVSQSPSNKVTEKGKDVELRCDPISGHTALYWYRQSLGQGLEFLIYFQGNSAPDKSGLPSDRFSAERTGGSVSTLTIQRTQQEDSAVYLCASSSRLAGNNEQFFGPGTRLTVL.

This clonotype was seen only a few times. The chain couples TRBV28 to TRBJ2-7; possibly TRBD1 or TRBD2 for D (7 bases each). Trimming cost V 4 bases and J 3 bases, with 16 bases left between them. Germline V lookup: CDR1 MDHEN, CDR2 SYDVKM. The CDR3 has 15 residues. CDR3 sequence (DNA): TGTGCCAGCAGTTCCCACAGGGGAGGGAGCTACGAGCAGTACTTC. This gives the protein CASSSHRGGSYEQYF.

The chain couples TRBV25-1 to TRBJ2-2; 7 positions match TRBD2. Germline V gives CDR1 MGHDK, CDR2 SYGVNS. V shed 7 bases, J shed 3 bases, and the junction held 14 bases outside the gene matches. CDR3 size: 17 residues. CDR3 DNA: TGTGCCAGCATAGGAGGAACCGGGACTACCCACACCGGGGAGCTGTTTTTT. Translation: CASIGGTGTTHTGELFF.